This TCR beta chain was observed in a study of identical twins. Template switching added a universal primer site, and cDNA bore unique molecular identifiers. Via MiXCR, TCRdb re-called the 5' RACE reads, giving one row per CDR3 protein. The table records more than 1.5 million distinct CDR3 sequences, under 35% of them present only once. Trimming pared 0 bases from V and 1 base from J, leaving 4 bases between. CDR3 length: 14 amino acids. Germline loops: CDR1 KGHSY, CDR2 FQNENV. Study-wide results and caveats: Insertions were fewer in abundant cord blood beta clonotypes, whereas memory repertoires showed none of this pattern.

As to this clonotype: Its antigen is unidentified.

The chain links TRBV16 to TRBJ1-5; no clear D. This sequence was found in a newborn girl in good health. Input material: cord blood. The CDR3 nucleotides read TGTGCCAGCAGCCAATCCTTCAGCAATCAGCCCCAGCATTTT. This encodes CASSQSFSNQPQHF.